Below, one TCR beta chain is given with its context. Primers included in the PCR were 60 Vbeta and 13 Jbeta primers. Data came from immunoSEQ multiplex PCR; TCRdb stores just in-frame clones and leaves some out. Listed are under 60,000 clones; less than 15% falls within the top ten. This sample stems from a study of cytomegalovirus exposure and HLA in healthy donors. Germline values: CDR1 MNHNS, CDR2 SASEGT. CDR3 length: 15 residues. Trimming took off 2 bases at V and 5 bases at J, with 14 bases between the two ends. The source of this sequence is a woman aged 25-40 years in good health and CMV-seropositive. This chain uses TRBV6-1 with TRBJ2-3; perhaps TRBD1 as D (6 bases). Source material: PBMCs. CDR3 region: CASSEQGSDIDTQYF. The DNA for the CDR3 is TGTGCCAGCAGTGAACAGGGGTCGGATATAGATACGCAGTATTTT.